This record looks at one T cell receptor beta chain sequence and its context. There are many counts of this clonotype. Its antigen target is currently unknown. The record has no base qualities; no much larger clone is one base away. V is cut by 0 bases and J by 8 bases, and the space between the germline ends is 14 bases. The CDR1 and CDR2 encoded by the germline V gene (reference sequence) are GTSNPN and SVGIG. The CDR3 numbers 15 residues from cysteine through phenylalanine. Kept here is only the CDR3 DNA, which spans 45 bases and is read in frame from base 1. The sample originates from a study of early T cells in non-severe SARS-CoV-2 infection (dated by TCRdb to the early 2020s). Concerning the study at large: Because TCR sequencing relied on bulk RNA taken from unsorted whole blood, pairing of alpha and beta chains was not possible. What the authors observed across the whole study: VDJdb matching was skewed toward anti-spike CD8 responses and likely underestimated virus-specific expansions by missing private and CD4 specificities.

Receptors were amplified or captured by 5' RACE. Sequencing was performed on a NextSeq 500. In the TCR library protocol, unique molecular identifiers were attached to individual cDNA molecules to correct for PCR bias and sequencing error. Both TCR alpha and beta chains were sequenced, and tight co-correlation was observed between alpha and beta sequence abundances in each sample. Per the source publication's procedure: V gene, J gene and CDR3 annotation of TCR sequences was performed with Decombinator V4. TCRs were defined as expanded if a significant change between any two time points was detected under a Poisson model with p below 0.0001. Abundances of TCRs were expressed as counts per million after normalisation to the total number of TCRs sequenced in each sample. TRAV1-2 paired with TRAJ12, TRAJ20 or TRAJ33 defined MAIT TCRs, while TRAV10 paired with TRAJ18 defined iNKT TCRs. A search of VDJdb, accessed on 1 November 2021, was run for TCRs annotated to CMV, EBV and SARS-CoV-2, with TCRs annotated for multiple antigens excluded. The public reads were reprocessed in TCRdb via fastp at Q25 and MiXCR, keeping in-frame beta chains. Records with the same CDR3 protein are collapsed into one entry carrying the most frequent genes and DNA. TCRdb assigned the V and J calls; the authors' analysis was not used. This sample has over 80,000 distinct CDR3 sequences in its table, and roughly 12% of those were observed once. Of the sample, roughly 4.5% is held by the ten largest clones.

Set within a cohort of healthcare workers in London, UK, this nested case-control study involved weekly PCR testing of nasopharyngeal swabs along with blood sampling. Healthcare workers were recruited during the week of the UK lockdown, between 23 and 31 March 2020, and followed weekly for up to roughly 15 weeks. Here the sequenced sample was whole blood, taken at baseline. The chain is assembled from TRBV30 and TRBJ1-6, with a weak D call of TRBD1 (5 bases match). This receptor was obtained from an adult who was a healthcare worker with PCR-confirmed SARS-CoV-2 infection or an uninfected control (not recorded which). The CDR3 is CAWSVNGAVYSPLHF. The DNA sequence reads TGTGCCTGGAGTGTAAATGGGGCAGTTTATTCACCCCTCCACTTT.